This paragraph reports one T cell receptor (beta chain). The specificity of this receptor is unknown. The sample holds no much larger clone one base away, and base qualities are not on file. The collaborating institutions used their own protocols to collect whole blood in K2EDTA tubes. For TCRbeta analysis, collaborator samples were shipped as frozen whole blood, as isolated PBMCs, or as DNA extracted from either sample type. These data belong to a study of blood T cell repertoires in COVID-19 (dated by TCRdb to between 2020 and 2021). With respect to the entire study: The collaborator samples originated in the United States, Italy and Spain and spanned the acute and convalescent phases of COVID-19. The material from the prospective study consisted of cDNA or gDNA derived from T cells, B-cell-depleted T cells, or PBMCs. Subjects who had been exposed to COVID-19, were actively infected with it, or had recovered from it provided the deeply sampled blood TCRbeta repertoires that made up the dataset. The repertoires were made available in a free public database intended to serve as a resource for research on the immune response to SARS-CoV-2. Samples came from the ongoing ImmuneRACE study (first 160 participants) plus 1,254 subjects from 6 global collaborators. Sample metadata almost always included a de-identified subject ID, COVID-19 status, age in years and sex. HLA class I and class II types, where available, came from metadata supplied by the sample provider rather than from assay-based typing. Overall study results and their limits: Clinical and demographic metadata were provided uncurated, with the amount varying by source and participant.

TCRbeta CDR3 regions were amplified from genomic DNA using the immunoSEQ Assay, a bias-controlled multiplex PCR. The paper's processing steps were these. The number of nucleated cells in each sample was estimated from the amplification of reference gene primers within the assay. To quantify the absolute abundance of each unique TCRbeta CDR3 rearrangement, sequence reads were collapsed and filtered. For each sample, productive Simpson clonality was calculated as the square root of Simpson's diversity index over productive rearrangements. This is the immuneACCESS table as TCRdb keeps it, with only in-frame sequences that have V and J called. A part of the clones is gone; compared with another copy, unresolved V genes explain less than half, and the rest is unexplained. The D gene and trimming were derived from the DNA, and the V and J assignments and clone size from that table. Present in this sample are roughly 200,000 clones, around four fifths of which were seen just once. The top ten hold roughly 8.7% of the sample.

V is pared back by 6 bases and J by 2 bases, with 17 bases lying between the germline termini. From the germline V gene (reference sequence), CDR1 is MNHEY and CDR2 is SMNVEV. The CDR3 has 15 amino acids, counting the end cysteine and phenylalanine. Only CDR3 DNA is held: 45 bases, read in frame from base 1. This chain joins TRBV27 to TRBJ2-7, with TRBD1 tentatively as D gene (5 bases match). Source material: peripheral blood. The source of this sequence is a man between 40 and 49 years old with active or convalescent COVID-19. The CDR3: CASRLTGPGTYEQYF. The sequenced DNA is TGTGCCAGCAGACTAACCGGGCCAGGGACCTACGAGCAGTACTTC.